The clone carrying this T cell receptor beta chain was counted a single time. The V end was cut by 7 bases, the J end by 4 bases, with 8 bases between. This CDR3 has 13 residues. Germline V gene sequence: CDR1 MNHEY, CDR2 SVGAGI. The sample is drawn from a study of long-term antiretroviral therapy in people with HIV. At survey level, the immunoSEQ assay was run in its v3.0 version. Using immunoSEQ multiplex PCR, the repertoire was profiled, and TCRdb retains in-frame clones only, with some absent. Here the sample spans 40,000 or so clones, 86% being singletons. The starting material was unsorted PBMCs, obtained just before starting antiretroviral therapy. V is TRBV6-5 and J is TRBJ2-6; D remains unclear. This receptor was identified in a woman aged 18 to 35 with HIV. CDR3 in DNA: TGTGCCAGCACCACCCTCGGGGCCAACGTCCTGACTTTC. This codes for CASTTLGANVLTF.